This T cell receptor beta chain emerged from a study of T cell repertoires in ileal Crohn's disease. V lost 0 bases to trimming and J lost 2 bases, with 9 bases between them. CDR1 and CDR2 (germline): SGHRS, YFSETQ. This CDR3 has 15 residues. Time point given: inflamed ileum from the surgical specimen. Study outcomes and limitations: Compared with CD4 T cells, sorted CD8 cells carried more expanded clones.

The data were produced by immunoSEQ multiplex PCR, yet TCRdb's version contains in-frame clones alone and is incomplete. The sample holds under 14,000 clones, over 75% seen once. As for this clone: The target antigen is unknown.

The sequence derives from an adult with Crohn's disease. The sequenced sample was ileal tissue. The J gene is TRBJ2-1, the V gene TRBV5-1; D possibly corresponds to TRBD2 (6 bases). Written as DNA, the CDR3 is TGCGCCAGCAGCTTGGTGGGAGGCCCCTACAATGAGCAGTTCTTC. Amino acid sequence: CASSLVGGPYNEQFF. Supplemented by reference TRBV5-1 and TRBJ2-1, the full variable domain reads KAGVTQTPRYLIKTRGQQVTLSCSPISGHRSVSWYQQTPGQGLQFLFEYFSETQRNKGNFPGRFSGRQFSNSRSEMNVSTLELGDSALYLCASSLVGGPYNEQFFGPGTRLTVL.